Below are 20 T cell receptor beta chains sequenced from a single sample in a study of cytomegalovirus exposure and HLA in healthy donors. The study ran its PCR with 60 Vbeta and 13 Jbeta primers. Sequencing used immunoSEQ multiplex PCR; TCRdb keeps in-frame clones, though not all of them. The sample records 150,000 to 200,000 clones, around 80% being singletons. Sequenced: PBMCs. The receptors originated from a woman in her 40s in good health and CMV-seronegative.

Concerning this clone: At one of its ends the junction is not consistent with the germline gene, which may arise from a read error. The chain carries TRBV7-9 and TRBJ2-3; D possibly corresponds to TRBD2 (6 bases). The length of the CDR3 is 16 residues. Germline V lookup: CDR1 SEHNR, CDR2 FQNEAQ (reference sequence). The CDR3: CSSSPSGLPITDTQYF. CDR3 sequence (DNA): TGTTCCAGCAGCCCCAGCGGGCTACCCATCACAGATACGCAGTATTTT.

The CDR3 DNA reads as TGTGCCAGCAGCCTCGGGGGTTTGTTAACTGAAGCTTTCTTT. Its protein is CASSLGGLLTEAFF. J is TRBJ1-1 and V is TRBV9, with D possibly matching TRBD1 (5 bases). Trimming pared 4 bases from V and 5 bases from J, leaving 15 bases between. CDR1 SGDLS and CDR2 YYNGEE come from the germline V gene. This CDR3 is 14 amino acids long.

The rearrangement uses TRBV4-1 and TRBJ2-5; D is undetermined. V lost 0 bases to trimming and J lost 5 bases, with 10 bases between them. The CDR3 is 14 amino acids. The V gene's germline CDR1 is MGHRA and CDR2 YSYEKL. CDR3 in DNA: TGCGCCAGCAGCCAAGATTTGGCGCGGGAGACCCAGTACTTC. Its translation is CASSQDLARETQYF.

The chain is built from TRBV18 and TRBJ2-1, with 12 bases identical to TRBD2. The CDR3 loop spans 21 amino acids. V was pared by 3 bases and J by 0 bases, with 15 bases of the junction left unmatched. Germline assignment: CDR1 KGHSH and CDR2 LQKENI. The CDR3 spells CASSPGLAGPQFLRSYNEQFF. CDR3 nucleotides: TGTGCCAGCTCACCTGGACTAGCGGGACCTCAGTTCCTCCGCTCCTACAATGAGCAGTTCTTC.

This clone has just a few counts. V usage is TRBV4-3 and J usage is TRBJ1-4, with D maybe TRBD1 (6 bases). CDR1 and CDR2 from the germline V gene are LGHNA and YSLEER. This CDR3 spans 15 amino acids. V lost 3 bases, J lost 7 bases, and 15 bases lay in between. CDR3 bases: TGCGCCAGCAGCCACAGGGGCCAGGGTTTTGAAAAACTGTTTTTT. It encodes CASSHRGQGFEKLFF.

A word on this clone: The junction and the germline gene differ at one end; a read error may be behind it. The rearrangement uses TRBV2 and TRBJ2-7; TRBD1 aligns across 8 bases. The CDR3 covers 14 residues. Germline CDR1 is SNHLY and CDR2 is FYNNEI. CDR3 sequence (DNA): TGTGTCAGCAGTGAATTAGCAGGGGGCCTCCTAATCGGATTC. This encodes CVSSELAGGLLIGF. Variable domain in full (rest from reference TRBV2 and TRBJ2-7): EPEVTQTPSHQVTQMGQEVILRCVPISNHLYFYWYRQILGQKVEFLVSFYNNEISEKSEIFDDQFSVERPDGSNFTLKIRSTKLEDSAMYFCVSSELAGGLLIGFGPGTRLTVT.

The chain combines TRBV7-6 with TRBJ2-2; D is unresolved. CDR3 length: 12 amino acids. V shed 5 bases and J shed 5 bases, with 6 bases lying between them. Germline CDR1 and CDR2: SGHVS and FNYEAQ. CDR3 bases: TGTGCCAGCAGCCCCTTAACCGGGGAGCTGTTTTTT. Its translation is CASSPLTGELFF. The whole variable domain, filled in from reference TRBV7-6 and TRBJ2-2, reads GAGVSQSPRYKVTKRGQDVALRCDPISGHVSLYWYRQALGQGPEFLTYFNYEAQQDKSGLPNDRFSAERPEGSISTLTIQRTEQRDSAMYRCASSPLTGELFFGEGSRLTVL.

This chain joins TRBV7-2 and TRBJ2-5, with a tentative D call TRBD2 (6 bases). The CDR3 totals 16 residues. Germline loops: CDR1 SGHTA, CDR2 FQGNSA. The V and J ends lost 1 base and 1 base respectively, with 13 bases between them. The CDR3 protein is CASSLGLTGLQETQYF. The CDR3 region has the DNA TGTGCCAGCAGCTTAGGTCTCACGGGACTCCAAGAGACCCAGTACTTC.

This chain joins TRBV19 and TRBJ1-1; the match to TRBD1 covers 8 bases. The CDR3 has 13 amino acids. Germline V lookup: CDR1 LNHDA, CDR2 SQIVND (reference sequence). V gave up 4 bases and J gave up 7 bases; unmatched junction bases: 5. This CDR3 is CASSRTGPFEAFF. The CDR3 nucleotides read TGTGCCAGTAGTAGGACAGGGCCCTTTGAAGCTTTCTTT. Full variable domain (rest looked up from reference TRBV19 and TRBJ1-1): DGGITQSPKYLFRKEGQNVTLSCEQNLNHDAMYWYRQDPGQGLRLIYYSQIVNDFQKGDIAEGYSVSREKKESFPLTVTSAQKNPTAFYLCASSRTGPFEAFFGQGTRLTVV.

This clone was seen once. The chain is built from TRBV30 and TRBJ2-3; 8 bases are shared with TRBD2. V shed 8 bases, J shed 5 bases, and the junction held 15 bases outside the gene matches. The CDR3 totals 15 residues. Germline CDR1 and CDR2: GTSNPN and SVGIG (reference sequence). The CDR3 sequence: CAQKGSGSYGDTQYF. The CDR3 bases are TGTGCCCAGAAGGGAAGCGGGAGTTATGGAGATACGCAGTATTTT.

The gene calls are TRBV6-1 and TRBJ2-1; TRBD2 matches at 11 bases. V lost 10 bases, J lost 0 bases, and 5 bases stayed unmatched. This CDR3 is built from 15 residues. The germline gives CDR1 MNHNS, CDR2 SASEGT. The CDR3 is CATKGTSGSYNEQFF. The CDR3 nucleotides read TGTGCCACAAAAGGGACTAGCGGCTCCTACAATGAGCAGTTCTTC.

Notes on this clone: The same CDR3 is also encoded by other DNA sequences in this sample. The rearrangement joins TRBV20-1 to TRBJ2-1; D gene ambiguous. Germline V lookup: CDR1 DFQATT, CDR2 SNEGSKA (reference sequence). The CDR3 has 11 residues. Trimming cost V 2 bases and J 6 bases, with 5 bases left between them. Written as DNA, the CDR3 is TGCAGTGCTAGACGCGTCAATGAGCAGTTCTTC. Protein sequence: CSARRVNEQFF.

The chain has TRBV15 and TRBJ1-3; D call uncertain. Trimming shortened V by 9 bases and J by 0 bases, and 15 bases separated the two germline ends. Germline values: CDR1 LNHNV, CDR2 YYDKDF (reference sequence). This CDR3 is built from 15 residues. The DNA for the CDR3 is TGTGCCACAGCCGCGGAACGGCTCTCTGGAAACACCATATATTTT. As protein: CATAAERLSGNTIYF.

This sequence joins TRBV5-5 and TRBJ2-1, with 9 nucleotides matching TRBD2. Germline lookup yields CDR1 SGHKS and CDR2 YYEKEE (reference sequence). V gave up 1 base and J gave up 6 bases; unmatched junction bases: 11. This CDR3 comprises 17 residues. CDR3 amino acids: CASSLQNLELAGNEQFF. In DNA, the CDR3 is TGTGCCAGCAGCTTGCAAAATCTAGAACTAGCGGGCAATGAGCAGTTCTTC.

This clone came up a few times. J is TRBJ2-7 and V is TRBV1; the tabulated D call, TRBD1, remains unverified against the DNA. TRBV1 is marked as a pseudogene. The CDR3 extends over 14 amino acids. CDR3 DNA sequence: TGCACCAGCCCTGACAGGGAACCCTTCTACGAGCAGTACTTC. This gives the protein CTSPDREPFYEQYF.

The J gene is TRBJ2-3, the V gene TRBV30; D not certain. CDR3 length: 14 amino acids. Germline V lookup: CDR1 GTSNPN, CDR2 SVGIG (reference sequence). V was shortened by 2 bases and J by 2 bases, with 11 bases between the two germline ends. The CDR3 spells CAWSIPLPTDTQYF. The CDR3 nucleotides read TGTGCCTGGAGTATCCCCCTACCCACAGATACGCAGTATTTT.

The chain joins TRBV19 to TRBJ2-1; the D gene is possibly TRBD2 (6 bases). V was cut by 4 bases and J by 4 bases, with 26 bases left in between. Germline CDR1 LNHDA, CDR2 SQIVND (reference sequence). CDR3 length: 19 amino acids. This chain's CDR3 is CASSTTLGRGGDLYNEQFF. The CDR3 DNA sequence: TGTGCCAGTAGTACGACCCTCGGTCGGGGCGGGGACCTATACAATGAGCAGTTCTTC.

The chain is built from TRBV30 and TRBJ1-1; D remains unclear. The CDR3 sequence is 15 residues long. V lost 0 bases, J lost 0 bases, and 11 bases lay in between. Germline CDR1 is GTSNPN and CDR2 is SVGIG (reference sequence). CDR3 sequence (DNA): TGTGCCTGGAGTGTATCACTCCTGATGAACACTGAAGCTTTCTTT. It yields the protein CAWSVSLLMNTEAFF.

The J gene is TRBJ1-2, the V gene TRBV7-8, with D maybe TRBD1 (6 bases). Germline V gene sequence: CDR1 SGHVS, CDR2 FQNEAQ. V lost 4 bases, J lost 2 bases, and 8 bases lay in between. This CDR3 contains 13 residues. The CDR3 DNA follows: TGTGCCAGCAGCTACGACAGGAACTATGGCTACACCTTC. Translating it yields CASSYDRNYGYTF.

The rearrangement joins TRBV19 to TRBJ1-4; 7 bases are a match to TRBD1. Germline V CDR1 and CDR2: LNHDA, SQIVND (reference sequence). The CDR3 contains 13 residues. The trim removed 4 bases at V and 8 bases at J, leaving 4 bases unmatched. The CDR3 coding sequence is TGTGCCAGTAGTACGACCAGGGGGGAAAAACTGTTTTTT. This gives the protein CASSTTRGEKLFF. The full variable domain, its missing parts supplied by reference TRBV19 and TRBJ1-4, is DGGITQSPKYLFRKEGQNVTLSCEQNLNHDAMYWYRQDPGQGLRLIYYSQIVNDFQKGDIAEGYSVSREKKESFPLTVTSAQKNPTAFYLCASSTTRGEKLFFGSGTQLSVL.